The 16 T cell receptor beta chains below were found in one sample sequenced in a study of molecular identifiers for immune sequencing clone quantification. MiXCR was run by TCRdb on the PCR reads, yielding one entry per CDR3 protein. The data show 35,000 to 45,000 distinct CDR3 sequences, with about 18% seen just once and about 6.9% held by the top ten. The sequenced material came from naive CD8+ T cells from blood, with Jurkat cell RNA spiked in. Subset specified: FACS-sorted CD8+CD4-CCR7+CD45RA+ naive T cells. The receptors originated from a human donor in good health. Some libraries in this study had Jurkat cell RNA spiked in.

This clonotype was recorded at least ten times. This rearrangement joins TRBV28 to TRBJ2-7; D is unresolved. The V end lost 3 bases, the J end lost 6 bases, and 15 bases lay between the germline ends. The CDR3 runs to 14 residues. Germline V lookup: CDR1 MDHEN, CDR2 SYDVKM. CDR3 in DNA: TGTGCCAGCAGTTTGCCCCCCCATGGGTCCGAGCAGTACTTC. This sequence encodes CASSLPPHGSEQYF. The whole variable domain, filled in from reference TRBV28 and TRBJ2-7, reads DVKVTQSSRYLVKRTGEKVFLECVQDMDHENMFWYRQDPGLGLRLIYFSYDVKMKEKGDIPEGYSVSREKKERFSLILESASTNQTSMYLCASSLPPHGSEQYFGPGTRLTVT.

There are a few counts of this clonotype. The chain uses TRBV28 and TRBJ1-1; maybe TRBD1 (5 bases). The V end lost 6 bases, the J end lost 5 bases, and 13 bases lay between the germline ends. The CDR3 sequence is 13 residues long. Looked up from germline, CDR1 is MDHEN and CDR2 is SYDVKM. CDR3 in DNA: TGTGCCAGCAGGCCAGGGCTGGTGACTGAAGCTTTCTTT. Translating gives CASRPGLVTEAFF.

This clonotype was found many times. V gene TRBV5-1 combines with J gene TRBJ2-5; weak D call: TRBD2 (6 bases). The CDR3 spans 18 residues. The V end lost 4 bases, the J end lost 1 base, and 23 bases lay between the germline ends. The germline gives CDR1 SGHRS, CDR2 YFSETQ. The CDR3 loop is CASSPWSGASALQETQYF. DNA for the CDR3: TGCGCCAGCAGCCCCTGGAGTGGGGCTAGCGCCCTCCAAGAGACCCAGTACTTC. Combining the CDR3 with reference TRBV5-1 and TRBJ2-5 gives the whole variable domain KAGVTQTPRYLIKTRGQQVTLSCSPISGHRSVSWYQQTPGQGLQFLFEYFSETQRNKGNFPGRFSGRQFSNSRSEMNVSTLELGDSALYLCASSPWSGASALQETQYFGPGTRLLVL.

To note about this clonotype: This may come from a read error, since a much larger clone is one base off. The final CDR3 position lacks the conserved phenylalanine or tryptophan, pointing to a likely read error. The chain employs TRBV28 and TRBJ2-2; tentatively, D is TRBD1 (6 bases). From germline, CDR1 is MDHEN and CDR2 SYDVKM. V lost 3 bases and J lost 7, with 12 bases in between. The CDR3 runs 14 residues. The CDR3 loop is CASSFAGVGGELFS. The DNA of the CDR3 is TGTGCCAGCAGTTTTGCAGGGGTTGGCGGGGAGCTGTTTTCT.

This clonotype was seen at least ten times. The rearrangement joins TRBV28 to TRBJ2-7; the D is unclear. Germline CDR1 reads MDHEN; CDR2 reads SYDVKM. There are 12 residues in the CDR3. V was trimmed by 2 bases and J by 3 bases, leaving 5 bases between them. The CDR3 DNA reads TGTGCCAGCAGTTTAAGCCGCTACGAGCAGTACTTC. It codes for CASSLSRYEQYF.

About this clonotype: A read error may explain this, as a much larger clone is one base away. The chain joins TRBV28 to TRBJ1-4; D not certain. Per germline, CDR1 MDHEN and CDR2 SYDVKM. The germline V and J ends were trimmed by 11 bases and 7 bases, with 26 bases remaining between them. The CDR3 consists of 16 residues. The CDR3 DNA follows: TGTGCCGCGACGACTATCCGTAGCCACGATAGTGAAAAACTGTTTTTT. Translating gives CAATTIRSHDSEKLFF.

Ten or more counts support this clonotype. The chain joins TRBV7-6 to TRBJ2-7; D gene uncertain. Deletions cut 1 base from V and 0 bases from J, with 10 bases between. The CDR3 consists of 15 residues. CDR1 SGHVS and CDR2 FNYEAQ come from the germline V gene. The CDR3 DNA follows: TGTGCCAGCAGCTTAGAAGGACGGCTCTCCTACGAGCAGTACTTC. The encoded protein is CASSLEGRLSYEQYF.

Here the CDR3 DNA reads TGTGCCAGCAGCGGCGGGACAGGGGCCTACGAGCAGTACTTC. Translated: CASSGGTGAYEQYF. This chain links TRBV27 with TRBJ2-7, with 10 bases identical to TRBD1. Germline V gene lookup returns CDR1 MNHEY and CDR2 SMNVEV (reference sequence). V lost 6 bases to trimming and J lost 2 bases; unmatched junction nucleotides: 4. CDR3 length equals 14 residues.

This clonotype was found many times. The DNA is left out, because the CDR3 cannot be placed on it with certainty; the CDR3 is given as TCRdb lists it. The CDR3 loop is CASSSTLGTVYEQYF. The rearrangement joins TRBV7-9 to TRBJ2-7; the listed D gene, TRBD1, was not tested against the DNA. The germline V gene encodes CDR1 SEHNR and CDR2 FQNEAQ (reference sequence). The CDR3 has 15 amino acids, counting both end residues.

The sample holds many counts of this clonotype. DNA of the CDR3: TGTGCCAGCAGTTTATTCCGGGCCCCGAACACTGAAGCTTTCTTT. Protein sequence: CASSLFRAPNTEAFF. The rearrangement links TRBV27 to TRBJ1-1, with D hard to call. The V and J ends lost 1 base and 1 base respectively, with 10 bases between them. This CDR3 spans 15 amino acids. From germline, CDR1 is MNHEY and CDR2 SMNVEV (reference sequence).

This clonotype showed up many times. CDR3 coding DNA: TGCAGCGTTCTCGAGACAGGCCCCTACGAGCAGTACTTC. It yields the protein CSVLETGPYEQYF. The chain employs TRBV29-1 and TRBJ2-7, with D perhaps TRBD1 (6 bases). Trimming cost V 5 bases and J 2 bases, with 13 bases left between them. CDR1 and CDR2 (germline): SQVTM, ANQGSEA. The CDR3 spans 13 residues.

The CDR3 sequence is CASSYSNLLAGPGELFF. CDR3 coding DNA: TGTGCCAGCAGTTACTCGAATTTGCTAGCGGGACCCGGGGAGCTGTTTTTT. V gene TRBV6-5 combines with J gene TRBJ2-2; 9 bases match TRBD2. From germline, CDR1 is MNHEY and CDR2 SVGAGI. Trimming removed 0 bases from V and 6 bases from J; junction bases left unmatched: 8. This CDR3 comprises 17 residues.

This clonotype was seen many times. The J gene is TRBJ2-7, the V gene TRBV28; TRBD1 matches 8 bases. Germline V gene lookup returns CDR1 MDHEN and CDR2 SYDVKM. Trimming removed 4 bases from V and 4 bases from J; junction bases left unmatched: 6. This CDR3 spans 14 amino acids. The CDR3 DNA is TGTGCCAGCAGTTCGGACAGGGAGCAATACGAGCAGTACTTC. The encoded protein is CASSSDREQYEQYF.

This clonotype was observed many times. Relative to the germline gene, one junction end is altered; a read error may explain this. This rearrangement joins TRBV9 to TRBJ2-4, with 7 bases aligning to TRBD2. This CDR3 is built from 16 residues. The germline V gene encodes CDR1 SGDLS and CDR2 YYNGEE. CDR3 sequence reads: CASGVKLALAKNIQYF. Written as DNA, the CDR3 is TGTGCCAGCGGCGTAAAACTAGCGCTAGCCAAAAACATTCAGTACTTC.

This chain connects TRBV27 to TRBJ2-1; the match to TRBD1 covers 8 bases. Per the germline V gene, CDR1 is MNHEY and CDR2 is SMNVEV (reference sequence). Unmatched junction bases numbered 12, after V lost 6 bases and J lost 8 bases. The CDR3 spans 15 residues. CDR3 in DNA: TGTGCCAGCAGCAAGACAGGGGACCAGAACGATGAGCAGTTCTTC. It translates to CASSKTGDQNDEQFF.

This clonotype came up many times. This sequence joins TRBV12-3 or TRBV12-4 and TRBJ2-5; TRBD2 matches 9 bases. J was trimmed by 0 bases and V by 3 bases; bases with no gene match: 5. CDR3 length: 16 residues. CDR3 in DNA: TGTGCCAGCAGTTTCTATAGCGGGAGAGACCAAGAGACCCAGTACTTC. Amino acid sequence: CASSFYSGRDQETQYF.